This section outlines one T cell receptor beta chain sequence together with its context. Its antigen remains unidentified. The data stem from a study of T-cell memory formation after mild COVID-19. The wider study: TCR clusters showed largely donor specificity.

This CDR3 region has 13 residues. Germline-derived CDR1 and CDR2 are LGHDT and YNNKEL (reference sequence). Trimming shortened V by 1 base and J by 6 bases, and 10 bases separated the two germline ends. Overall study findings and caveats: Nothing showed for sure that second-wave clones peaking on day 37 were SARS-CoV-2 specific. CD4+ bias marked clones expanding day 15 to 37, unlike balanced contracting clones.

TCRdb re-derived calls from the 5' RACE reads in MiXCR, one entry per CDR3 protein. The sample lists around 400,000 distinct CDR3 sequences; roughly 26% were seen once. Sequencing was done on a sample of PBMCs or a T cell subset sorted from them (not recorded which). The chain couples TRBV3-1 to TRBJ2-7, with D possibly called TRBD1 or TRBD2 (5 bases each). This TCR was recovered from an adult woman who had mild COVID-19 (a few samples of this study predate the infection). Cell type and time point are not known. The CDR3 here is CASSQGGAGEQYF. The CDR3 region has the DNA TGTGCCAGCAGCCAAGGGGGCGCGGGCGAGCAGTACTTC.